This TCR beta chain was identified during a study of shared clonotypes between healthy human individuals. CDR1 is MDHEN and CDR2 is SYDVKM in the germline V gene. V was cut by 3 bases and J by 1 base, with 6 bases left in between. CDR3 length equals 14 residues. In unsorted samples, genomic DNA was obtained using 100 million or so PBMCs. Genomic DNA belonging to each subset was distributed in equal measure over several immunoSEQ plates. Scientists sequenced DNA from unsorted PBMC on ten immunoSEQ deep assay plates. Original analysis: Filtering differed for immunoSEQ, which gave only junction sequences without quality scores. TCRdb's table, derived via immunoSEQ multiplex PCR, lists solely in-frame clones and lacks some. V and J calls and clone size are given by that table; D and trimming were obtained from the DNA. Here the sample spans fewer than 650,000 clones, roughly four fifths being singletons.

The sequence derives from a woman in her forties in good health. Some clones in this sample may be carry-over from other donors' samples. The chain couples TRBV28 to TRBJ2-2; D uncertain. Specimen: PBMCs. The CDR3 spells CASSFPENTGELFF. Here the CDR3 DNA reads TGTGCCAGCAGTTTTCCAGAGAACACCGGGGAGCTGTTTTTT.